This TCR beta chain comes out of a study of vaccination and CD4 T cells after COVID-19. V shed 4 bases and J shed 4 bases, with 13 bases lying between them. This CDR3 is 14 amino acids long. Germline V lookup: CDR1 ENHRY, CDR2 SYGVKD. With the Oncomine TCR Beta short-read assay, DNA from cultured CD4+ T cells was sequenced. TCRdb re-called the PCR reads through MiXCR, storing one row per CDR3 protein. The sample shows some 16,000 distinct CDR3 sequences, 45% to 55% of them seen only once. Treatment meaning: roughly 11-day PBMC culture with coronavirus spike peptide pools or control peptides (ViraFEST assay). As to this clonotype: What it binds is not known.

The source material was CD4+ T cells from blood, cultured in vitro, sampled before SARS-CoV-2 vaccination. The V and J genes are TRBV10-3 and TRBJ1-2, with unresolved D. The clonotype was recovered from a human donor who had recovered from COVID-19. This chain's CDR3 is CAISASDEGYGYTF. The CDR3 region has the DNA TGTGCCATCAGTGCTTCGGATGAAGGCTATGGCTACACCTTC.